This is a list of T cell receptor beta chains from one sample in a study of T cell responses to AZD1222 COVID-19 vaccine. Sequencing used immunoSEQ multiplex PCR; TCRdb keeps in-frame clones, though not all of them. This sample has over 130,000 clones, with roughly 90% found just once. The sequenced sample was peripheral blood, obtained 28 days after the second AZD1222 dose. These receptors all come from an adult who received the AZD1222 COVID-19 vaccine. Both conserved end residues are part of each CDR3. The order of the fields is J gene, V gene, clone size, D gene, CDR3 protein, CDR3 DNA. A D gene is named only where the DNA matches it firmly. Only some rows state a clone size, as once, few, many or a class for expanded clones.

TRBJ1-2 | TRBV5-1 | . | . | CASSLVTAYGYTF | TGCGCCAGCAGCTTAGTGACAGCTTATGGCTACACCTTC
TRBJ1-1 | TRBV19 | . | . | CATIQRGRTEAFF | TGTGCCACAATACAGAGGGGCAGAACTGAAGCTTTCTTT
TRBJ2-2 | TRBV5-6 | . | . | CASSPTGAGELFF | TGTGCCAGCAGCCCGACCGGAGCCGGGGAGCTGTTTTTT
TRBJ2-1 | TRBV30 | . | TRBD2 | CAWSVRGVAYNEQFF | TGTGCCTGGAGTGTACGGGGGGTCGCCTACAATGAGCAGTTCTTC
TRBJ1-6 | TRBV15 | . | . | CATSRDHPGANDNSPLHF | TGTGCCACCAGCAGAGATCATCCGGGCGCAAATGATAATTCACCCCTCCACTTT
TRBJ1-3 | TRBV6-7 | . | . | CASSLSPGRIPLIFSGNTIYF | TGTGCCAGCAGTTTATCCCCAGGGCGCATCCCCCTGATCTTCTCTGGAAACACCATATATTTT
TRBJ1-6 | TRBV6-1 | . | . | CASSEVAGVVSLHF | TGTGCCAGCAGTGAAGTGGCCGGCGTGGTGTCCCTCCACTTT
TRBJ2-2 | TRBV5-6 | few | . | CASSLRMAGELFF | TGTGCCAGCAGCTTGAGAATGGCCGGGGAGCTGTTTTTT
TRBJ1-5 | TRBV29-1 | . | . | CSVGMTGPQHF | TGCAGCGTTGGAATGACTGGGCCCCAGCATTTT
TRBJ1-2 | TRBV20-1 | . | . | CSASRGGYTF | TGCAGTGCTAGCAGGGGAGGCTACACCTTC
TRBJ2-2 | TRBV18 | . | . | CASSPSYSTGELFF | TGTGCCAGCTCACCATCGTATAGCACCGGGGAGCTGTTTTTT
TRBJ1-5 | TRBV7-2 | . | . | CASSLAIRAGIRQPQHF | TGTGCCAGCAGCTTAGCGATTCGGGCAGGGATCCGACAGCCCCAGCATTTT
TRBJ1-1 | TRBV5-4 | . | TRBD1 | CASSLTGGWGTEAFF | TGTGCCAGCAGCTTAACAGGGGGCTGGGGGACTGAAGCTTTCTTT
TRBJ2-1 | TRBV5-8 | . | . | CASRLRDIYNEQFF | TGTGCCAGCAGGCTGCGGGACATATACAATGAGCAGTTCTTC
TRBJ1-2 | TRBV28 | . | TRBD1 | CASSYNRGRGYTF | TGTGCCAGCAGTTACAACAGGGGACGGGGCTACACCTTC
TRBJ2-3 | TRBV23-1 | . | . | CASSQRTEESTDTQYF | TGCGCCAGCAGTCAAAGGACAGAAGAGAGCACAGATACGCAGTATTTT
TRBJ2-7 | TRBV28 | . | TRBD1 | CASRKTGRTYEQYF | TGTGCCAGCAGGAAGACAGGGCGGACCTACGAGCAGTACTTC
TRBJ1-3 | TRBV2 | . | . | CASTSWPGLHPGNTIYF | TGTGCCAGCACTTCTTGGCCCGGCCTCCACCCTGGAAACACCATATATTTT
TRBJ1-6 | TRBV4-3 | . | . | CASSQDRTDNSPLHF | TGCGCCAGCAGCCAAGATAGGACAGACAATTCACCCCTCCACTTT
TRBJ1-5 | TRBV19 | . | TRBD1 | CASSMTGSNQPQHF | TGTGCCAGTAGTATGACAGGGAGCAATCAGCCCCAGCATTTT
TRBJ1-5 | TRBV15 | . | TRBD1 | CATSIIDRGHQPQHF | TGTGCCACCAGCATTATCGACAGGGGGCATCAGCCCCAGCATTTT
TRBJ1-4 | TRBV6-5 | . | TRBD1 | CARKGTVNEKLFF | TGTGCCAGAAAAGGGACAGTCAATGAAAAACTGTTTTTT
TRBJ1-1 | TRBV10-3 | . | TRBD1 | CAISDRGSETEAFF | TGTGCCATCAGTGACAGGGGGTCTGAGACTGAAGCTTTCTTT
TRBJ2-6 | TRBV10-1 | once | . | CASSAEGSGANVLTF | TGCGCCAGCAGTGCCGAGGGATCTGGGGCCAACGTCCTGACTTTC
TRBJ2-5 | TRBV7-9 | . | TRBD2 | CASSLATVAGYQETQYF | TGTGCCAGCAGCTTAGCGACGGTAGCGGGATATCAAGAGACCCAGTACTTC
TRBJ2-5 | TRBV30 | few | . | CAWSVATQQETQYF | TGTGCCTGGAGTGTGGCCACCCAACAAGAGACCCAGTACTTC
TRBJ1-4 | TRBV5-1 | . | . | CASSLLGGVIEKLFF | TGCGCCAGCAGCCTCTTGGGAGGGGTAATTGAAAAACTGTTTTTT
TRBJ1-3 | TRBV4-1 | . | TRBD1 | CASSQGRDRAPGNTIYF | TGCGCCAGCAGCCAAGGGAGAGACAGGGCTCCCGGAAACACCATATATTTT